These 30 T cell receptor beta chains came from one sample sequenced in a study of regulatory T cells in long-lasting Graves disease (dated by TCRdb to the early 2020s). Receptor libraries were prepared by multiplex PCR. The data were produced on an Illumina HiSeq 4000. To build TCR beta libraries, CDR3 regions were amplified by Arm-PCR using iRepertoire HTBI primers. TCRdb reworked the public reads: Q25 trimming with fastp, MiXCR clone assembly, productive beta chains retained. Every distinct CDR3 protein forms one entry, paired with its most common genes and DNA. Counted in this sample were a few hundred thousand distinct CDR3 sequences; 16% of them appeared once. In total, the top ten clones hold approximately 22% of the sample. The sample's time point label, decoded: newly diagnosed GD, antithyroid drugs for less than 3 months. For both TCR sequencing and RNA sequencing, RNA was extracted from PBMCs in TRIzol.

The same specimen was also included in a second study, on T cells in Graves' hyperthyroidism and ophthalmopathy.

Sequencing was performed on peripheral blood mononuclear cells (PBMCs), taken at new diagnosis, from a patient treated with antithyroid drugs. The origin of the receptors is a woman between 18 and 29 years old with Graves disease. Donor details come from another sample of the same person, matched by shared clones.

The chain has TRBV10-3 and TRBJ2-1; TRBD2 aligns across 14 bases. CDR1 and CDR2 from the germline V gene are ENHRY and SYGVKD. The J segment lost 8 bases and the V segment lost 4 bases, leaving 10 bases of the junction unmatched. The CDR3 runs to 17 residues. The CDR3 loop reads CAISALTGTSGSDEQFF. In DNA, the CDR3 is TGTGCCATCAGTGCACTTACCGGGACTAGCGGGAGTGATGAGCAGTTCTTC.

This clonotype was counted at least ten times. This chain connects TRBV11-1 to TRBJ2-3, with D tentatively TRBD1 (5 bases). V was clipped by 5 bases and J by 0 bases, with 12 bases between them. CDR3 length: 15 residues. Germline values: CDR1 SGHAT, CDR2 FQDESV (reference sequence). CDR3 in DNA: TGTGCCAGCAGCCTCAGCGACAGTAGCACAGATACGCAGTATTTT. Amino acid sequence: CASSLSDSSTDTQYF.

There are many counts of this clonotype. This chain joins TRBV27 and TRBJ2-7, with TRBD2 identical over 7 bases. Germline CDR1 is MNHEY and CDR2 is SMNVEV (reference sequence). The CDR3 length is 15 residues. Trimming took 5 bases from V and 3 from J; bases not matched to a gene: 10. The CDR3 loop reads CASSAMGGRSYEQYF. DNA of the CDR3: TGTGCCAGCAGTGCCATGGGGGGGAGGAGCTACGAGCAGTACTTC.

This clonotype was seen many times. J is TRBJ2-1 and V is TRBV7-2; 9 positions match TRBD2. CDR3 size: 16 residues. The V segment lost 1 base and the J segment 2 bases; nucleotides outside the gene matches: 3. CDR1 and CDR2 (germline): SGHTA, FQGNSA. For the CDR3, the DNA is TGTGCCAGCAGCTTAGTTAGCGGGAGCCCCTACAATGAGCAGTTCTTC. Its translation: CASSLVSGSPYNEQFF.

This clonotype was counted many times. The gene calls are TRBV6-2 or TRBV6-3 and TRBJ2-5; 8 bases align to TRBD1. Trimming removed 8 bases from V and 2 bases from J; junction bases left unmatched: 10. This CDR3 has 15 residues. Germline values: CDR1 MNHEY, CDR2 SVGEGT. CDR3 residues: CASGPLGQGQETQYF. The CDR3 DNA reads TGTGCCAGCGGGCCCCTAGGACAGGGACAAGAGACCCAGTACTTC.

At least ten counts were recorded for this clonotype. V and J are TRBV7-9 and TRBJ2-7, with 9 bases aligning to TRBD2. The CDR3 loop spans 15 amino acids. The germline V gene has CDR1 SEHNR and CDR2 FQNEAQ (reference sequence). The junction had 7 bases not matched to a gene; V was cut back by 5 bases and J by 2 bases. CDR3 in amino acids: CASSRYSGSPYEQYF. Here the CDR3 DNA reads TGTGCCAGCAGCCGGTATAGCGGGAGCCCCTACGAGCAGTACTTC.

J is TRBJ2-2 and V is TRBV19, with 7 bases identical to TRBD2. Germline V gene sequence: CDR1 LNHDA, CDR2 SQIVND (reference sequence). The CDR3 runs 14 residues. V was clipped by 7 bases and J by 3 bases; unmatched bases: 5. For the CDR3, the DNA is TGTGCCAGTAACGGCGGGAGTTACACCGGGGAGCTGTTTTTT. It encodes CASNGGSYTGELFF.

The V call is TRBV5-6, the J call TRBJ2-1, with unresolved D. This CDR3 comprises 14 residues. CDR1 SGHDT and CDR2 YYEEEE come from the germline V gene. Trimming removed 2 bases from V and 4 bases from J, with 10 bases in between. In DNA form, the CDR3 reads TGTGCCAGCAGCTTCGTTTCTACGTACAATGAGCAGTTCTTC. Its translation: CASSFVSTYNEQFF. The full variable domain, with the rest looked up from reference TRBV5-6 and TRBJ2-1, is DAGVTQSPTHLIKTRGQQVTLRCSPKSGHDTVSWYQQALGQGPQFIFQYYEEEERQRGNFPDRFSGHQFPNYSSELNVNALLLGDSALYLCASSFVSTYNEQFFGPGTRLTVL.

The rearrangement joins TRBV18 to TRBJ2-7; maybe TRBD2 (6 bases). The length of the CDR3 is 14 residues. Germline V gene lookup returns CDR1 KGHSH and CDR2 LQKENI. V lost 2 bases and J lost 3, with 11 bases in between. CDR3 in amino acids: CASSPSGERYEQYF. The CDR3, as DNA: TGTGCCAGCTCACCATCGGGAGAGCGCTACGAGCAGTACTTC.

This clonotype showed up just a few times. J is TRBJ2-1 and V is TRBV9; no definite D call. Trimming shortened V by 0 bases and J by 3 bases, and 10 bases separated the two germline ends. The V gene's germline CDR1 is SGDLS and CDR2 YYNGEE. The CDR3 loop spans 15 amino acids. CDR3 sequence (DNA): TGTGCCAGCAGCGTAGCGTCGAACCTCTACAATGAGCAGTTCTTC. As protein: CASSVASNLYNEQFF.

This chain links TRBV3-1 with TRBJ2-4, with D hard to call. This CDR3 is built from 19 residues. From germline, CDR1 is LGHDT and CDR2 YNNKEL (reference sequence). The V gene lost 0 bases and the J gene lost 0 bases, with 18 bases spanning the gap. CDR3: CASSQDVSGVARAKNIQYF. The CDR3 bases are TGTGCCAGCAGCCAAGATGTCAGTGGAGTGGCACGAGCCAAAAACATTCAGTACTTC.

This clonotype showed up many times. The V call is TRBV12-3 or TRBV12-4, the J call TRBJ2-7; possible D gene TRBD1, 5 bases. The length of the CDR3 is 14 residues. V was pared by 2 bases and J by 0 bases, with 8 bases between. The CDR3 region is CASSLFDSSYEQYF. CDR3 sequence (DNA): TGTGCCAGCAGTTTATTTGACAGCTCCTACGAGCAGTACTTC.

This clonotype was recorded at least ten times. Here the CDR3 DNA reads TGTGCCAGCAGGGGGTCGGGGGCACTAGCCAAAAACATTCAGTACTTC. It encodes CASRGSGALAKNIQYF. The chain joins TRBV28 to TRBJ2-4; D could derive from TRBD1 or TRBD2 (6 bases each). Between the trimmed V and J ends, which lost 6 bases and 0 bases, there was a span of 15 bases. Germline values: CDR1 MDHEN, CDR2 SYDVKM. This CDR3 contains 16 residues.

J is TRBJ2-5 and V is TRBV11-2, with 7 bases lining up with TRBD1. Looked up from germline, CDR1 is SGHAT and CDR2 is FQNNGV. With 1 base clipped from V and 3 bases from J, the junction kept 20 bases outside the gene matches. The CDR3 runs 20 residues. CDR3 sequence: CASSLVIGGWGPTSEETQYF. The DNA for the CDR3 is TGTGCCAGCAGCTTAGTCATAGGGGGCTGGGGACCCACGTCGGAAGAGACCCAGTACTTC.

This clonotype has more than one count but fewer than ten. Since a much larger clone is just one base distant, this may be a read error. The J gene is TRBJ1-5, the V gene TRBV2, with a weak D call TRBD1 (5 bases). Germline V CDR1 and CDR2: SNHLY, FYNNEI. V shed 5 bases and J shed 4 bases, with 9 bases lying between them. This CDR3 has 13 amino acids. CDR3 nucleotide sequence: TGTGCCAGCAGTTTACAGGTTAATCAGCCCCAGCATTTT. Translation: CASSLQVNQPQHF. The full variable domain, with the rest looked up from reference TRBV2 and TRBJ1-5, is EPEVTQTPSHQVTQMGQEVILRCVPISNHLYFYWYRQILGQKVEFLVSFYNNEISEKSEIFDDQFSVERPDGSNFTLKIRSTKLEDSAMYFCASSLQVNQPQHFGDGTRLSIL.

The chain carries TRBV5-1 and TRBJ1-2; D is possibly TRBD1 (5 bases). CDR1 and CDR2 from the germline V gene are SGHRS and YFSETQ. V lost 3 bases to trimming and J lost 6 bases, with 12 bases between them. The CDR3 contains 13 residues. The CDR3 coding sequence is TGCGCCAGCAGCTCCCGGACACGGGATGGCTACACCTTC. It is translated as CASSSRTRDGYTF.

V and J are TRBV28 and TRBJ2-7, with a tentative D call TRBD2 (5 bases). Trimming took off 3 bases at V and 1 base at J, with 10 bases between the two ends. The CDR3 consists of 14 residues. Germline V gene lookup returns CDR1 MDHEN and CDR2 SYDVKM. The CDR3 here is CASSFEDLSYEQYF. Written as DNA, the CDR3 is TGTGCCAGCAGTTTCGAGGACTTATCCTACGAGCAGTACTTC.

This clonotype was counted only a few times. This chain uses TRBV20-1 with TRBJ2-1; D is unclear. The V end lost 0 bases, the J end lost 1 base, and 13 bases lay between the germline ends. Germline CDR1 reads DFQATT; CDR2 reads SNEGSKA (reference sequence). CDR3 length: 16 residues. CDR3 nucleotide sequence: TGCAGTGCTAGAGAACCTTCCGGCCAATCCTACAATGAGCAGTTCTTC. Protein product: CSAREPSGQSYNEQFF.

A word on this clonotype: Since a much larger clone is just one base distant, this may be a read error. The genes are TRBV10-3 and TRBJ2-5, with 9 nucleotides matching TRBD1. There are 16 residues in the CDR3. Germline assignment: CDR1 ENHRY and CDR2 SYGVKD. CDR3 DNA: TGTGCCGTCAGTGACCCGGGACAGGGATATGCGGAGACCCAGTACTTC. The encoded protein is CAVSDPGQGYAETQYF.

Many counts were recorded for this clonotype. The chain links TRBV11-3 to TRBJ2-1; 14 positions match TRBD2. In germline, CDR1 is SGHNT, CDR2 YENEEA. The ends lost 5 bases at V and 16 bases at J; junction bases unmatched: 7. This CDR3 has 13 residues. The CDR3 loop is CASSTGTSGRIFF. The DNA for the CDR3 is TGTGCCAGCAGCACCGGGACTAGCGGGAGAATATTCTTC.

V and J are TRBV11-3 and TRBJ2-3, with 10 positions matching TRBD2. The CDR3 sequence is 14 residues long. Per germline, CDR1 SGHNT and CDR2 YENEEA. The V segment lost 8 bases and the J segment 2 bases; nucleotides outside the gene matches: 4. CDR3 nucleotide sequence: TGTGCCAGCTCTGGACTAGCGGCCACAGATACGCAGTATTTT. Translated, it gives CASSGLAATDTQYF.

This clonotype was counted many times. The chain employs TRBV4-2 and TRBJ2-1; 9 bases map to TRBD2. V was pared by 4 bases and J by 4 bases, with 8 bases of the junction left unmatched. The CDR3 extends over 16 amino acids. Germline V CDR1 and CDR2: LGHNA, YNFKEQ. CDR3 sequence reads: CASSPSIAGAYNEQFF. The CDR3 coding sequence is TGTGCCAGCAGCCCTTCGATAGCGGGAGCATACAATGAGCAGTTCTTC.

The chain recombines TRBV5-1 with TRBJ2-7; TRBD1 agrees at 12 bases. CDR1 is SGHRS and CDR2 is YFSETQ in the germline V gene. CDR3 length: 15 amino acids. The trim removed 3 bases at V and 3 bases at J, leaving 4 bases unmatched. This CDR3 is CASSYGTGGFYEQYF. The CDR3 nucleotides read TGCGCCAGCAGCTACGGGACAGGGGGCTTCTACGAGCAGTACTTC.

This clonotype was seen at least ten times. This chain connects TRBV2 to TRBJ2-7, with a tentative D call TRBD2 (6 bases). The CDR3 spans 15 residues. Germline CDR1 reads SNHLY; CDR2 reads FYNNEI. V lost 3 bases and J 6 bases, leaving 18 bases between the germline ends. CDR3 residues: CASSDGDSRYGEQYF. The CDR3 DNA reads as TGTGCCAGCAGTGATGGGGACTCCCGATACGGCGAGCAGTACTTC.

This clonotype was detected many times. J is TRBJ2-7 and V is TRBV2, with TRBD1 identical over 9 bases. The CDR3 totals 14 residues. The V gene end was trimmed by 7 bases and the J gene end by 3 bases; junction bases not matched to a gene: 7. Germline loops: CDR1 SNHLY, CDR2 FYNNEI. The CDR3 loop is CASKLDRGFYEQYF. CDR3 DNA sequence: TGTGCCAGCAAATTGGACAGGGGATTCTACGAGCAGTACTTC. Filled out from reference TRBV2 and TRBJ2-7, the complete variable domain reads EPEVTQTPSHQVTQMGQEVILRCVPISNHLYFYWYRQILGQKVEFLVSFYNNEISEKSEIFDDQFSVERPDGSNFTLKIRSTKLEDSAMYFCASKLDRGFYEQYFGPGTRLTVT.

This clonotype was found many times. The chain recombines TRBV7-9 with TRBJ2-1; perhaps TRBD2 as D (6 bases). TRBJ2-5 explains the end of the DNA better; the J call may be wrong. Germline CDR1 SEHNR, CDR2 FQNEAQ (reference sequence). CDR3 size: 16 residues. CDR3 region: CASSPNRGGGTETQYF. The DNA of the CDR3 is TGTGCCAGCAGCCCCAATAGAGGTGGGGGGACGGAGACCCAGTACTTC.

This clonotype was recorded many times. The chain uses TRBV28 and TRBJ2-7, with 8 positions matching TRBD2. Trimming at V came to 4 bases and at J to 7 bases, leaving 6 bases not matched to a gene. Looked up from germline, CDR1 is MDHEN and CDR2 is SYDVKM. The CDR3 consists of 13 residues. The CDR3 here is CASSYYRGGEQYF. The CDR3 DNA follows: TGTGCCAGCAGTTACTACCGCGGGGGGGAGCAGTACTTC.

V gene TRBV28 combines with J gene TRBJ2-1; 8 nucleotides match TRBD2. Per the germline V gene, CDR1 is MDHEN and CDR2 is SYDVKM. J lost 14 bases, V lost 10 bases, and 7 bases had no gene match. This CDR3 is built from 10 residues. This CDR3 reads CATKAGVEFF. In DNA, the CDR3 is TGTGCCACGAAAGCGGGAGTAGAGTTCTTC. Together with reference TRBV28 and TRBJ2-1, the CDR3 gives the full variable domain: DVKVTQSSRYLVKRTGEKVFLECVQDMDHENMFWYRQDPGLGLRLIYFSYDVKMKEKGDIPEGYSVSREKKERFSLILESASTNQTSMYLCATKAGVEFFGPGTRLTVL.

This chain links TRBV18 with TRBJ2-5; TRBD1 matches at 10 bases. V lost 3 bases, J lost 4 bases, and 5 bases stayed unmatched. Germline V CDR1 and CDR2: KGHSH, LQKENI. The CDR3 sequence is 15 residues long. The CDR3 nucleotides read TGTGCCAGCTCACCGGGACAGGGGACGGGAGAGACCCAGTACTTC. The encoded protein is CASSPGQGTGETQYF.

This clonotype was counted between two and nine times. J is TRBJ2-7 and V is TRBV29-1; TRBD2 might be the D (6 bases). This CDR3 has 12 residues. The germline CDR1 and CDR2 sequences are SQVTM and ANQGSEA. V lost 5 bases to trimming and J lost 3 bases, with 11 bases between them. The CDR3 spells CSVCQGGYEQYF. In DNA form, the CDR3 reads TGCAGCGTTTGTCAGGGAGGCTACGAGCAGTACTTC.